This T cell receptor beta chain originates from a study of monozygotic twins with cystic fibrosis (dated by TCRdb to the early 2020s). Turning to the overall study: Barcoded libraries were prepared from three micrograms of fragmented DNA with approximately 15 PCR cycles. To gauge how much genetics shapes V and J gene usage, the researchers compared TCR beta repertoires both within and across 16 monozygotic twin pairs who have cystic fibrosis. The cohort included ten female and six male twin pairs, mostly children and adolescents, aged roughly 2.0 to 36.4 years with a median of about 8.8 years. On the day blood was drawn, the twins' weight-for-height and FEVPerc (FEV1 disease centile) were ranked against those of the 800 to 1,100 cohort participants. Data for three of the twin pairs had previously been reported in another context.

TCR beta CDR3 regions were amplified by multiplex PCR using the immunoSEQ immune profiling system, following the manufacturer's instructions. An Illumina NextSeq system was used for sequencing. The authors' pipeline ran thus. Sequence data were processed on the immunoSEQ Analyzer platform, and clonality was calculated as the square root of Simpson's index of productive rearrangements. Jensen-Shannon distance served as the measure of similarity in V and J usage, while OLGA was used to compute CDR3 generation probabilities. Shared CDR3 sequences were searched against the immuneACCESS database (August 2020) and VDJdb (December 2020). As stored in TCRdb, this immuneACCESS dataset retains in-frame rearrangements with V and J assigned. A fraction of the clones does not appear; measured against another copy, unresolved V genes explain less than half of the discrepancy, and the remainder lacks a known reason. D and trimming were read from the DNA, whereas the V and J calls and clone size are those reported in that table. The table for this sample lists approximately 25,000 clones; around 93% of them were counted only once. About 0.31% of the sample lies in the top ten.

The twin pairs came from the European Cystic Fibrosis Twin and Sibling Study Cohort, which recruited patients from more than 150 CF clinics across 14 European countries. Zygosity and CFTR genotype were confirmed in-house, and zygosity was tested by multiplex PCR of nine short tandem repeat loci. Peripheral blood was sampled from each twin, with clinical parameters recorded on the day of blood sampling. Genomic DNA was isolated from peripheral blood cells with phenol/chloroform and kept in TE buffer at 4 degrees C. Inclusive of the bounding cysteine and phenylalanine, the CDR3 is 15 residues long. The only DNA kept is the CDR3, 45 bases in frame from the first base. The germline V end is reduced by 10 bases and the J end by 3 bases; junction bases left unmatched: 9. The germline V gene encodes CDR1 SNHLY and CDR2 FYNNEI. Overall study outcomes, separate from this receptor: Sharing of nucleotide-identical clonotypes was significantly greater within monozygotic CF twin pairs than between unrelated CF individuals (P = 0.000026, Mann-Whitney). Simpson clonality tended to be low (median about 0.009), which suggests a naive-dominated repertoire, although clonality was higher in the most severely affected patients. V gene usage was most similar to the co-twin for 13 of 16 pairs, and J usage for 8 of 16 pairs, suggesting genetic constraints. Only a small cohort was studied, and no association of shared CDR3 numbers with age, concordance or disease severity was found.

As regards this clone: It has no known antigen specificity. Base qualities were left out, and no much larger clone turns up one base away.

The sample consisted of blood. The sequence came from a girl aged 2 to 9 with cystic fibrosis. The sequence joins TRBV2 to TRBJ2-3; 11 junctional bases match TRBD2. Read as DNA, the sequence is TGTGCCATGCAAGGACTAGCGGGTGGGACAGATACGCAGTATTTT. Its coded protein is CAMQGLAGGTDTQYF. The full variable domain, completed from the reference TRBV2 and TRBJ2-3 proteins outside the CDR3, reads EPEVTQTPSHQVTQMGQEVILRCVPISNHLYFYWYRQILGQKVEFLVSFYNNEISEKSEIFDDQFSVERPDGSNFTLKIRSTKLEDSAMYFCAMQGLAGGTDTQYFGPGTRLTVL.